This note documents a single T cell receptor (beta chain) sequence. TCRdb reprocessed the 5' RACE reads with MiXCR, giving one entry per CDR3 protein. The table lists 400,000 to 500,000 distinct CDR3 sequences, around 20% of them singletons. CDR1 is SGHTA and CDR2 is FQGNSA in the germline V gene. The CDR3 has 16 amino acids. Trimming removed 0 bases at V and 8 bases at J, with 14 bases between. This entry comes from a study of T-cell memory formation after mild COVID-19. The V and J genes are TRBV7-2 and TRBJ1-6; the D gene is possibly TRBD1 (5 bases). The TCR sequence derives from an adult woman who had mild COVID-19 (a few samples of this study predate the infection). Cell type and time point are not known. Source material: PBMCs or a T cell subset sorted from them (not recorded which). CDR3 sequence (DNA): TGTGCCAGCAGCTTAGCCGCCAGGGCGGGGGATTCACCCCTCCACTTT. Translating it yields CASSLAARAGDSPLHF. Together with reference TRBV7-2 and TRBJ1-6, the CDR3 gives the full variable domain: GAGVSQSPSNKVTEKGKDVELRCDPISGHTALYWYRQSLGQGLEFLIYFQGNSAPDKSGLPSDRFSAERTGGSVSTLTIQRTQQEDSAVYLCASSLAARAGDSPLHFGNGTRLTVT.